This TCR beta chain is from a study of blood T cell repertoires in COVID-19 (dated by TCRdb to between 2020 and 2021). In the study overall: Samples covering the acute and convalescent phases of COVID-19 were provided by collaborators in the United States, Italy and Spain. The material from the prospective study consisted of cDNA or gDNA derived from T cells, B-cell-depleted T cells, or PBMCs. Subjects who had been exposed to COVID-19, were actively infected with it, or had recovered from it provided the deeply sampled blood TCRbeta repertoires that made up the dataset. A freely available public database, intended as a resource for researchers studying the immune response to SARS-CoV-2, is where the repertoires were released. The samples were drawn from two sources: the first 160 participants of the ongoing ImmuneRACE study, and 1,200 or so subjects contributed by 6 global collaborators. Nearly every sample came with metadata listing a de-identified subject ID, COVID-19 status, age in years and sex. Where available, HLA class I and class II types were taken from metadata supplied by the sample provider and were not determined by assay-based typing. The paper as a whole reports these results and caveats: How much clinical and demographic metadata was included differed by source and by participant, and the metadata was provided uncurated.

Whole blood was collected in K2EDTA tubes by collaborating institutions according to the institutions' own protocols. For TCRbeta analysis, collaborators shipped samples as frozen whole blood, isolated PBMCs, or DNA extracted from either of those sample types. A note on this clone: It lacks a known antigen. Per-base quality was not reported, and no clone a single base away is much larger than it.

The immunoSEQ Assay, a bias-controlled multiplex PCR, was used to amplify TCRbeta CDR3 regions from genomic DNA. On the authors' methods: Within the assay, amplification of reference gene primers was used to estimate how many nucleated cells each sample contained. To quantify the absolute abundance of each unique TCRbeta CDR3 rearrangement, sequence reads were collapsed and filtered. For each sample, productive Simpson clonality was calculated as the square root of Simpson's diversity index over productive rearrangements. Drawn from immuneACCESS, this table holds only the in-frame rearrangements with V and J called that TCRdb kept. Clones are partly lost; checked studies trace under half to an unresolved V gene and leave the rest unexplained. That table supplies the V and J calls and clone size; D and trimming were determined from the DNA. The sample records about 120,000 clones, around 76% of which are singletons. The ten largest clones capture over 2% of the sample.

Germline trimming: 2 bases from V, 7 bases from J; junction bases outside gene matches: 7. Sequences LNHDA (CDR1) and SQIVND (CDR2) are obtained from the germline V gene (reference sequence). From its cysteine to its phenylalanine, the CDR3 spans 16 amino acids. Just CDR3 DNA is preserved here, 48 bases in frame from base 1. The clonotype originates from a man aged 65 to 79 with acute or convalescent COVID-19. The V and J genes are TRBV19 and TRBJ1-6, and 8 junction bases match TRBD1. Sequenced: peripheral blood. The CDR3 protein sequence reads: CASSIQGQAANSPLHF. DNA sequence: TGTGCCAGTAGTATACAGGGACAGGCGGCGAATTCACCCCTCCACTTT.